One sample yielded the 21 T cell receptor beta chains listed below, sequenced in a study of regulatory T cells in long-lasting Graves disease. Documented time point: newly diagnosed GD, antithyroid drugs for less than 3 months. Following extraction of RNA from PBMCs, that RNA was used to make the TCR library. Construction of the TCR beta libraries employed iRepertoire HTBI primers in conjunction with Arm-PCR of CDR3 regions. TCRdb ran MiXCR on the multiplex PCR reads and lists one entry per CDR3 protein. The sample has roughly 560,000 distinct CDR3 sequences; 16% are singletons. The same sample was also used in a study of T cells in Graves' hyperthyroidism and ophthalmopathy.

This specimen was peripheral blood mononuclear cells (PBMCs), taken at new diagnosis, from a patient treated with antithyroid drugs. Source of these receptors: a woman aged 35 to 60 with Graves disease.

The V gene is TRBV7-9, the J gene TRBJ2-5, with 7 bases that match TRBD1. The trim removed 2 bases at V and 2 bases at J, leaving 5 bases unmatched. The CDR3 is 15 residues long. Per the germline V gene, CDR1 is SEHNR and CDR2 is FQNEAQ (reference sequence). The CDR3 here is CASSLRGTVQETQYF. For the CDR3, the DNA is TGTGCCAGCAGCTTAAGGGGGACAGTACAAGAGACCCAGTACTTC.

This clonotype has a count of ten or more. The CDR3 reads CASSLAGANTEAFF. The CDR3 DNA sequence: TGTGCCAGCAGCTTGGCAGGGGCGAACACTGAAGCTTTCTTT. V gene TRBV12-3 or TRBV12-4 combines with J gene TRBJ1-1; tentatively, D is TRBD1 (6 bases). The CDR3 is 14 amino acids. Trimming cost V 6 bases and J 1 base, with 12 bases left between them.

This clonotype was observed a few times. The genes are TRBV5-1 and TRBJ1-6; the match to TRBD1 covers 8 bases. CDR1 is SGHRS, CDR2 YFSETQ, per germline. Germline trimming cut 4 bases from V and 9 bases from J; bases unmatched to any gene: 6. This CDR3 comprises 14 residues. CDR3 in amino acids: CASSETGGGSPLHF. DNA of the CDR3: TGCGCCAGCAGCGAAACAGGGGGGGGTTCACCCCTCCACTTT. The full variable domain, its missing parts supplied by reference TRBV5-1 and TRBJ1-6, is KAGVTQTPRYLIKTRGQQVTLSCSPISGHRSVSWYQQTPGQGLQFLFEYFSETQRNKGNFPGRFSGRQFSNSRSEMNVSTLELGDSALYLCASSETGGGSPLHFGNGTRLTVT.

This clonotype was seen ten or more times. Here the CDR3 DNA reads TGTGCCAGCAGAGAGGACAGGGGGCTATACAATGAGCAGTTCTTC. It yields the protein CASREDRGLYNEQFF. The rearrangement uses TRBV2 and TRBJ2-1, with 11 nucleotides matching TRBD1. Germline V lookup: CDR1 SNHLY, CDR2 FYNNEI. V lost 6 bases, J lost 4 bases, and 5 bases stayed unmatched. This CDR3 contains 15 residues.

V gene TRBV10-3 combines with J gene TRBJ1-5, with 8 bases identical to TRBD1. The germline V gene encodes CDR1 ENHRY and CDR2 SYGVKD. The CDR3 runs to 15 residues. Unmatched junction bases numbered 8, after V lost 6 bases and J lost 4 bases. The CDR3 loop is CAISNDRGGNQPQHF. CDR3 DNA: TGTGCCATCAGCAACGACAGGGGAGGAAATCAGCCCCAGCATTTT.

This clonotype was detected only a few times. The chain joins TRBV6-2 or TRBV6-3 to TRBJ2-7; D is perhaps TRBD1 (5 bases). Germline lookup yields CDR1 MNHEY and CDR2 SVGEGT. Trimming removed 0 bases from V and 5 bases from J, with 11 bases in between. The CDR3 contains 14 residues. CDR3 DNA sequence: TGTGCCAGCAGTTACTCGCTAGGGGCGGACGAGCAGTACTTC. It is translated as CASSYSLGADEQYF.

In this sample, this clonotype turned up many times. This chain links TRBV11-3 with TRBJ1-2, with TRBD1 matching 7 bases. J gave up 4 bases and V 7 bases, and 12 bases lay outside the gene matches. Germline assignment: CDR1 SGHNT and CDR2 YENEEA. The CDR3 is 15 residues long. The CDR3: CASTTQRGPPYGYTF. The DNA of the CDR3 is TGTGCCAGCACCACCCAGAGGGGGCCTCCCTATGGCTACACCTTC.

This clonotype was counted ten times or more. V is TRBV18 and J is TRBJ1-1; D gene uncertain. The CDR3 is 15 amino acids. CDR1 is KGHSH and CDR2 is LQKENI in the germline V gene. V dropped 4 bases and J dropped 2 bases, with 14 bases sitting between them. CDR3 sequence (DNA): TGTGCCAGCTCACAATCTGGGGTTGGAAACACTGAAGCTTTCTTT. It yields the protein CASSQSGVGNTEAFF.

This clonotype has ten or more counts. V is TRBV7-9 and J is TRBJ2-7; 7 nucleotides agree with TRBD1. This CDR3 is 13 amino acids long. J lost 0 bases, V lost 7 bases, and 3 bases had no gene match. Germline V gene data show CDR1 as SEHNR and CDR2 as FQNEAQ (reference sequence). CDR3 sequence reads: CASTSGGSYEQYF. The CDR3 bases are TGTGCCAGCACCTCAGGGGGCTCCTACGAGCAGTACTTC.

This clonotype was seen many times. V gene TRBV11-2 combines with J gene TRBJ1-6; possibly TRBD1 for D (6 bases). This CDR3 is 14 amino acids long. Trimming took 0 bases from V and 10 from J, leaving 10 bases between them. From germline, CDR1 is SGHAT and CDR2 FQNNGV. CDR3 bases: TGTGCCAGCAGCTTAGAGCGAGGGGGATCACCCCTCCACTTT. Amino acids: CASSLERGGSPLHF. Supplemented by reference TRBV11-2 and TRBJ1-6, the full variable domain reads EAGVAQSPRYKIIEKRQSVAFWCNPISGHATLYWYQQILGQGPKLLIQFQNNGVVDDSQLPKDRFSAERLKGVDSTLKIQPAKLEDSAVYLCASSLERGGSPLHFGNGTRLTVT.

This sequence joins TRBV19 and TRBJ2-5, with D perhaps TRBD2 (6 bases). V lost 5 bases, J lost 10 bases, and 14 bases lay in between. This CDR3 has 12 amino acids. Germline V CDR1 and CDR2: LNHDA, SQIVND (reference sequence). As DNA, the CDR3 is TGTGCCAGTAGTTGGGACTGCCCACGCCAGTACTTC. Its translation: CASSWDCPRQYF.

This chain connects TRBV28 to TRBJ1-1; TRBD1 agrees at 10 bases. There are 15 residues in the CDR3. The V gene end was trimmed by 5 bases and the J gene end by 3 bases; junction bases not matched to a gene: 6. The germline V gene has CDR1 MDHEN and CDR2 SYDVKM. CDR3 nucleotides: TGTGCCAGCAGTCATACCGGGACAGGGGACACTGAAGCTTTCTTT. Translated, it gives CASSHTGTGDTEAFF.

This clonotype was seen more than once but under ten times. V gene TRBV6-2 or TRBV6-3 combines with J gene TRBJ1-3; D may be TRBD1 (5 bases). The CDR3 has 15 amino acids. CDR1 is MNHEY and CDR2 is SVGEGT in the germline V gene. V was clipped by 5 bases and J by 9 bases, with 20 bases between them. CDR3 DNA sequence: TGTGCCAGCAGTCCTGGGGACGGTCCGGGGAGCACCATATATTTT. Translation: CASSPGDGPGSTIYF.

The CDR3 DNA sequence: TGTGCCAGCCGTTACCTGGCGGGGGGGCGGGGACCCTACGAGCAGTACTTC. Translating it yields CASRYLAGGRGPYEQYF. J is TRBJ2-7 and V is TRBV27, with 9 bases matching TRBD2. Germline loops: CDR1 MNHEY, CDR2 SMNVEV (reference sequence). Unmatched junction bases numbered 16, after V lost 8 bases and J lost 2 bases. CDR3 length: 17 amino acids.

This sequence joins TRBV7-8 and TRBJ1-5; perhaps TRBD1 as D (5 bases). Trimming took 3 bases from V and 3 from J, leaving 12 bases between them. CDR3 size: 15 residues. The germline gives CDR1 SGHVS, CDR2 FQNEAQ. This chain's CDR3 is CASSFGVGLNQPQHF. CDR3 DNA: TGTGCCAGCAGCTTTGGGGTGGGACTCAATCAGCCCCAGCATTTT. Using reference TRBV7-8 and TRBJ1-5 for the parts outside the CDR3, the full variable domain is GAGVSQSPRYKVAKRGQDVALRCDPISGHVSLFWYQQALGQGPEFLTYFQNEAQLDKSGLPSDRFFAERPEGSVSTLKIQRTQQEDSAVYLCASSFGVGLNQPQHFGDGTRLSIL.

This clonotype was recorded many times. The chain's CDR3 is CATHGTVNQPQHF. CDR3 DNA sequence: TGTGCCACCCATGGGACGGTTAATCAGCCCCAGCATTTT. The chain uses TRBV2 and TRBJ1-5, with a possible D match to TRBD1 (5 bases). The CDR3 contains 13 residues. The V gene lost 10 bases and the J gene lost 4 bases, with 14 bases spanning the gap. Germline CDR1 is SNHLY and CDR2 is FYNNEI.

This clonotype came up many times. The chain employs TRBV6-5 and TRBJ2-7; no clear D gene. Germline V lookup: CDR1 MNHEY, CDR2 SVGAGI. V lost 4 bases, J lost 0 bases, and 7 bases lay in between. The CDR3 spans 13 residues. CDR3 bases: TGTGCCAGCAGTTCGAGTGGCTCCTACGAGCAGTACTTC. Translating it yields CASSSSGSYEQYF.

The sample holds many counts of this clonotype. The chain joins TRBV28 to TRBJ1-2; TRBD1 matches 7 bases. The V gene end was trimmed by 2 bases and the J gene end by 5 bases; junction bases not matched to a gene: 11. Per germline, CDR1 MDHEN and CDR2 SYDVKM. CDR3 length: 16 residues. This chain's CDR3 is CASSLGTALAGYGYTF. Here the CDR3 DNA reads TGTGCCAGCAGTTTAGGGACAGCTCTCGCGGGGTATGGCTACACCTTC.

The gene calls are TRBV20-1 and TRBJ2-3, with D tentatively TRBD2 (5 bases). V was trimmed by 6 bases and J by 4 bases, leaving 17 bases between them. CDR3 length equals 14 residues. Germline assignment: CDR1 DFQATT and CDR2 SNEGSKA (reference sequence). The CDR3 is CSADSPGSADTQYF. CDR3 bases: TGCAGTGCAGACTCCCCGGGAAGTGCAGATACGCAGTATTTT.

This clonotype was picked up many times. The V call is TRBV20-1, the J call TRBJ1-4; D may be TRBD1 (5 bases). The CDR3 spans 13 residues. The germline V and J ends were trimmed by 5 bases and 1 base, with 8 bases remaining between them. Per the germline V gene, CDR1 is DFQATT and CDR2 is SNEGSKA (reference sequence). CDR3 nucleotides: TGCAGTGCTTCCAGGGTAACTAATGAAAAACTGTTTTTT. Protein product: CSASRVTNEKLFF.

Comment on this clonotype: Its ends do not fully match the called genes, so a read error is possible. The chain links TRBV5-5 to TRBJ2-7; a possible D gene is TRBD1 (6 bases). Germline CDR1 is SGHKS and CDR2 is YYEKEE (reference sequence). This CDR3 has 15 residues. CDR3 protein: CANSLGTSLSYEQYF. The CDR3 DNA sequence: TGTGCCAACAGCTTGGGGACATCGTTATCCTACGAGCAGTACTTC.